This T cell receptor beta chain was identified in a study of cytotoxic CD8 clonotypes in ibrutinib-treated CLL. The protocol was immunoSEQ multiplex PCR, while the TCRdb copy is restricted to in-frame clones and leaves out a portion. The sample holds some 300,000 clones, 70% to 80% seen once. For TCR beta libraries, roughly 2 micrograms of genomic DNA were obtained from cryopreserved PBMCs. The TCR was taken from a human donor with chronic lymphocytic leukemia. Material: PBMCs, obtained before ibrutinib treatment.

The CDR3 sequence is CAARTGLEQYF. The DNA for the CDR3 is TGTGCCGCGAGGACAGGGCTCGAGCAGTACTTC. J is TRBJ2-7 and V is TRBV2, with 8 nucleotides matching TRBD1. The CDR3 is 11 residues long. V lost 11 bases to trimming and J lost 6 bases; unmatched junction nucleotides: 6. From germline, CDR1 is SNHLY and CDR2 FYNNEI. Drawing the rest from reference TRBV2 and TRBJ2-7, the complete variable domain is EPEVTQTPSHQVTQMGQEVILRCVPISNHLYFYWYRQILGQKVEFLVSFYNNEISEKSEIFDDQFSVERPDGSNFTLKIRSTKLEDSAMYFCAARTGLEQYFGPGTRLTVT.